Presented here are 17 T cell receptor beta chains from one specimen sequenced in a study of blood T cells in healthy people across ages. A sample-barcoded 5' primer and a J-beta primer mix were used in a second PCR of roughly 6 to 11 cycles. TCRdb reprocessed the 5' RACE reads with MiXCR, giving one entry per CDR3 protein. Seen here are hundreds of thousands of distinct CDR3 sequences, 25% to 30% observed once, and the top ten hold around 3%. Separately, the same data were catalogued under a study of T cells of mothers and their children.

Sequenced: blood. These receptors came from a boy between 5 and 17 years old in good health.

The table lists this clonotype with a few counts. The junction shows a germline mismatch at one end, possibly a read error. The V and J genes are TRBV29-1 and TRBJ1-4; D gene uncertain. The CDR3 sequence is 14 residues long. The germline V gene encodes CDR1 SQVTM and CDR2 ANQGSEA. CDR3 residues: CSVTTGNLNERLFF. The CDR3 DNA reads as TGCAGCGTTACAACCGGGAATTTAAATGAAAGACTGTTTTTT.

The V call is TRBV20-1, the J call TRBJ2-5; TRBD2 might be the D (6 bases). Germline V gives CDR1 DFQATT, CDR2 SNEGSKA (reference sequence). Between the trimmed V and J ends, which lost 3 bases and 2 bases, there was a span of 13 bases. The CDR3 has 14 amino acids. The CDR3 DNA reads TGCAGTGCTAGGCCCCGACTAGTGCAAGAGACCCAGTACTTC. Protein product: CSARPRLVQETQYF.

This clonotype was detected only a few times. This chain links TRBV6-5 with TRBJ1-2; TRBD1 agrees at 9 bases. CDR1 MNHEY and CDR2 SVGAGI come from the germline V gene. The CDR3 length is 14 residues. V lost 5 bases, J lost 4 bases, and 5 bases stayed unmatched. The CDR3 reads CASSAGTGSYGYTF. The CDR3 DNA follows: TGTGCCAGCAGTGCAGGGACAGGGTCCTATGGCTACACCTTC.

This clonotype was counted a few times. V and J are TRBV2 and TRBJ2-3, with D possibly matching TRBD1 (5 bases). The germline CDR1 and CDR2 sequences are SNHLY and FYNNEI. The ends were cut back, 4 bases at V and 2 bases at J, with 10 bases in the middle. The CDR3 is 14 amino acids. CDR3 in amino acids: CASSVYGHTDTQYF. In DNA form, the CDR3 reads TGTGCCAGCAGTGTATACGGACACACAGATACGCAGTATTTT.

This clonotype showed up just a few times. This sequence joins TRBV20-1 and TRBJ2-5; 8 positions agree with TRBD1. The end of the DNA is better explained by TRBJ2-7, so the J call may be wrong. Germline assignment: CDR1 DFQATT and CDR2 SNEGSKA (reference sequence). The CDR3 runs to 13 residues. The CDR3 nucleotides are TGCAGTGCTAGGGACAGGGAAGCCTACGAGCAGTACTTC. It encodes CSARDREAYEQYF.

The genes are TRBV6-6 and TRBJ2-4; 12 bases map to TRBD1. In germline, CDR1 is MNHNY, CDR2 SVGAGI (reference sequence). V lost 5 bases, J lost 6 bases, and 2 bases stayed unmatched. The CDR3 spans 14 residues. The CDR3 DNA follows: TGTGCCAGCAGTCAGGGACAGGGGGCAAACATTCAGTACTTC. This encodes CASSQGQGANIQYF.

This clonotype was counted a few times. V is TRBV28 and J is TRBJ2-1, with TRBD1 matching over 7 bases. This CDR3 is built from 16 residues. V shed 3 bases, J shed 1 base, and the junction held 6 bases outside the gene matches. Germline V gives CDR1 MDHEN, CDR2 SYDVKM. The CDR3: CASSLVTGKSYNEQFF. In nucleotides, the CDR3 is TGTGCCAGCAGTTTGGTGACAGGGAAGTCCTACAATGAGCAGTTCTTC.

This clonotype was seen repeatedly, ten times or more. The CDR3, as DNA: TGTGCCAGCAGCAGGGGCGGGTATGAAAAACTGTTTTTT. Residues: CASSRGGYEKLFF. V is TRBV12-3 or TRBV12-4 and J is TRBJ1-4, with D perhaps matching TRBD1 (6 bases). Trimming cost V 6 bases and J 6 bases, with 11 bases left between them. The CDR3 sequence is 13 residues long.

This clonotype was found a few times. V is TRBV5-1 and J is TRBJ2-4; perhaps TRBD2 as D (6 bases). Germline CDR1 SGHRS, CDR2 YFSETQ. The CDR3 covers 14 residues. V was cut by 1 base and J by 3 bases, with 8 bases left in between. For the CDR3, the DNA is TGCGCCAGCAGCTTGCCCGGGGGCAAAAACATTCAGTACTTC. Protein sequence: CASSLPGGKNIQYF.

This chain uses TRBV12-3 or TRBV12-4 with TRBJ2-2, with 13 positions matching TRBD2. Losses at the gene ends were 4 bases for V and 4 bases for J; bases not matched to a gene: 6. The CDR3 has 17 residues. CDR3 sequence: CASSSRTSGGITGELFF. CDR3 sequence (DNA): TGTGCCAGCAGTTCAAGGACTAGCGGGGGTATCACCGGGGAGCTGTTTTTT.

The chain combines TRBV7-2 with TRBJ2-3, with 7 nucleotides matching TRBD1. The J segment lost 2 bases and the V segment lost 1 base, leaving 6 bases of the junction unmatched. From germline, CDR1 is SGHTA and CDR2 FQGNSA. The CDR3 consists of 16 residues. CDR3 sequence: CASSLGVGTVTDTQYF. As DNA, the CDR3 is TGTGCCAGCAGCTTAGGGGTCGGGACAGTCACAGATACGCAGTATTTT.

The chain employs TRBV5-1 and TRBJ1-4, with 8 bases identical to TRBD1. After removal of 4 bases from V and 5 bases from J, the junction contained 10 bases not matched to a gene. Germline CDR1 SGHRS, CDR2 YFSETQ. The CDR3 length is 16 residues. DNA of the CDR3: TGCGCCAGCAGCCCTGGGGGACAGGACGGAAATGAAAAACTGTTTTTT. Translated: CASSPGGQDGNEKLFF.

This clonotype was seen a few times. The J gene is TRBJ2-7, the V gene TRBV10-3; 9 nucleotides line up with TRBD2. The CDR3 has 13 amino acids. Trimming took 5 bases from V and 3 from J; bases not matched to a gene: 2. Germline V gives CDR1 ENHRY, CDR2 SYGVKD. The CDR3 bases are TGTGCCATCAGTAAGACTAGCGGCTACGAGCAGTACTTC. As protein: CAISKTSGYEQYF.

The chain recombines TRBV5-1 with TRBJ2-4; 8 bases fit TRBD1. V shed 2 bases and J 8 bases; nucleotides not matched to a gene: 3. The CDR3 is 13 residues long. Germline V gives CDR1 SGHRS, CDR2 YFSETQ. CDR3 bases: TGCGCCAGCAGCTTACAGGGGGGAGACATTCAGTACTTC. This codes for CASSLQGGDIQYF.

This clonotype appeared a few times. The CDR3, as DNA: TGTGCCAGCAGCTCCTGGGACAGGGGCGGTTCCGAGCAGTACTTC. Its translation: CASSSWDRGGSEQYF. V usage is TRBV7-9 and J usage is TRBJ2-7; 10 nucleotides line up with TRBD1. The V segment lost 4 bases and the J segment 6 bases; nucleotides outside the gene matches: 9. The V gene's germline CDR1 is SEHNR and CDR2 FQNEAQ (reference sequence). The length of the CDR3 is 15 residues.

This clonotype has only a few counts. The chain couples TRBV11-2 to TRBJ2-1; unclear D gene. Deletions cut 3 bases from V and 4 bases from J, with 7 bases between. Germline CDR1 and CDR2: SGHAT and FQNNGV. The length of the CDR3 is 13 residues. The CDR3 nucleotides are TGTGCCAGCAGCTTTGCCACGTACAATGAGCAGTTCTTC. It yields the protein CASSFATYNEQFF.

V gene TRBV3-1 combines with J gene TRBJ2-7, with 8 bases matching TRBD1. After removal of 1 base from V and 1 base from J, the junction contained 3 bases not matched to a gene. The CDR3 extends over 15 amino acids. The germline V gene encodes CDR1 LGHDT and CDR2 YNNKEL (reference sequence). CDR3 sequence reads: CASSQGTGPSYEQYF. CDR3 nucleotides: TGTGCCAGCAGCCAAGGGACAGGGCCGTCCTACGAGCAGTACTTC.